This passage covers 27 T cell receptor beta chains from one sample sequenced in a study of STAT5B mutations in CD4+ large granular lymphocyte leukemia. This table comes from immunoSEQ multiplex PCR, and its TCRdb copy is limited to in-frame clones, with some not included. Of roughly 48,000 clones detected, approximately 70% appear once; the ten largest clones hold 1.5%. Sequencing used CD4+ T cells from blood buffy coats. These receptors were taken from a human donor in good health.

The chain is built from TRBV6-5 and TRBJ1-5; no firm D call. Looked up from germline, CDR1 is MNHEY and CDR2 is SVGAGI. The CDR3 runs to 14 residues. V was shortened by 6 bases and J by 3 bases, with 12 bases between the two germline ends. The CDR3 DNA sequence: TGTGCCAGCAGCCCTGGACCGGCCAATCAGCCCCAGCATTTT. Residues: CASSPGPANQPQHF.

This rearrangement joins TRBV7-6 to TRBJ1-3; D remains unclear. V was pared by 2 bases and J by 2 bases, with 10 bases between. CDR1 and CDR2 from the germline V gene are SGHVS and FNYEAQ. The CDR3 length is 15 residues. CDR3 DNA sequence: TGTGCCAGCAGCTTACAACCGGGTCCTGGAAACACCATATATTTT. The encoded protein is CASSLQPGPGNTIYF.

This clone occurred a few times. The chain combines TRBV30 with TRBJ1-4; 7 bases line up with TRBD1. V lost 2 bases and J lost 14; bases outside the gene matches: 17. Germline values: CDR1 GTSNPN, CDR2 SVGIG (reference sequence). There are 15 residues in the CDR3. CDR3 bases: TGTGCCTGGAGTCAAACTCTAATTCAGGGGGACGGGCTGTTTTTT. It is translated as CAWSQTLIQGDGLFF.

The rearrangement joins TRBV10-3 to TRBJ2-1, with TRBD2 identical over 14 bases. CDR1 and CDR2 from the germline V gene are ENHRY and SYGVKD. CDR3 size: 17 residues. The J segment lost 5 bases and the V segment lost 4 bases, leaving 7 bases of the junction unmatched. CDR3 loop: CAISGAVGLAGDNEQFF. The CDR3 DNA reads TGTGCCATCAGTGGGGCCGTGGGACTAGCGGGAGACAATGAGCAGTTCTTC.

J is TRBJ2-2 and V is TRBV7-3; D is perhaps TRBD1 (5 bases). V shed 4 bases and J shed 5 bases, with 8 bases lying between them. The length of the CDR3 is 13 residues. CDR1 and CDR2 from the germline V gene are SGHTA and FQGTGA. For the CDR3, the DNA is TGTGCCAGCAGCTCCCCAGGGACCGGGGAGCTGTTTTTT. This gives the protein CASSSPGTGELFF.

This clone was found a few times. The V call is TRBV6-6, the J call TRBJ1-2; 7 bases fit TRBD1. With V trimmed by 5 bases and J by 6 bases, 3 bases remained unmatched. Germline-derived CDR1 and CDR2 are MNHNY and SVGAGI (reference sequence). This CDR3 has 12 amino acids. The CDR3 sequence is CASSLTGDGYTF. The CDR3 DNA is TGTGCCAGCAGTCTTACAGGGGATGGCTACACCTTC.

The chain's CDR3 is CASSPQRGGAKNIQYF. The CDR3 DNA reads as TGTGCCAGCTCACCACAGCGGGGGGGAGCCAAAAACATTCAGTACTTC. The chain employs TRBV18 and TRBJ2-4, with 10 bases fitting TRBD2. This CDR3 region has 16 residues. Trimming cost V 1 base and J 0 bases; bases outside gene matches: 0. The V gene's germline CDR1 is KGHSH and CDR2 LQKENI.

The genes are TRBV19 and TRBJ1-2; maybe TRBD1 (6 bases). The length of the CDR3 is 14 residues. Trimming stripped 4 bases from V and 3 bases from J, with 12 bases between. Germline CDR1 reads LNHDA; CDR2 reads SQIVND (reference sequence). In DNA form, the CDR3 reads TGTGCCAGTAGTACCGGACAGTTCCACTATGGCTACACCTTC. Its protein product is CASSTGQFHYGYTF.

A few counts support this clone. The gene calls are TRBV19 and TRBJ1-6; the D gene is possibly TRBD1 (6 bases). Germline CDR1 LNHDA, CDR2 SQIVND (reference sequence). The CDR3 totals 18 residues. Trimming cost V 0 bases and J 0 bases, with 12 bases left between them. The CDR3 DNA sequence: TGTGCCAGTAGTATAGAGGACAGTTCGAGCTCCTATAATTCACCCCTCCACTTT. The encoded protein is CASSIEDSSSSYNSPLHF.

The gene calls are TRBV7-6 and TRBJ2-7; 8 nucleotides match TRBD2. Per germline, CDR1 SGHVS and CDR2 FNYEAQ. Trimming at V came to 6 bases and at J to 3 bases, leaving 10 bases not matched to a gene. This CDR3 spans 15 amino acids. CDR3 sequence (DNA): TGTGCCAGCAGTACTTCAGCGGGGGTTTTCTACGAGCAGTACTTC. As protein: CASSTSAGVFYEQYF.

The chain is built from TRBV5-6 and TRBJ2-7, with 9 bases that match TRBD1. Germline trimming cut 2 bases from V and 2 bases from J; bases unmatched to any gene: 2. CDR3 length: 14 residues. In germline, CDR1 is SGHDT, CDR2 YYEEEE. The DNA of the CDR3 is TGTGCCAGCAGCTTCGGACAGGGGCCCTACGAGCAGTACTTC. It encodes CASSFGQGPYEQYF. The whole variable domain, remainder taken from reference TRBV5-6 and TRBJ2-7, is DAGVTQSPTHLIKTRGQQVTLRCSPKSGHDTVSWYQQALGQGPQFIFQYYEEEERQRGNFPDRFSGHQFPNYSSELNVNALLLGDSALYLCASSFGQGPYEQYFGPGTRLTVT.

The DNA for the CDR3 is TGCGCCAGCAGCCGAGCGGGGGGTGAAGAGACCCAGTACTTC. This translates into CASSRAGGEETQYF. The chain combines TRBV5-1 with TRBJ2-5; TRBD2 matches at 9 bases. The CDR3 totals 14 residues. The V gene's germline CDR1 is SGHRS and CDR2 YFSETQ. V lost 4 bases and J lost 3; bases outside the gene matches: 4.

The genes are TRBV19 and TRBJ1-1, with 7 positions matching TRBD1. V trimming: 7 bases; J trimming: 0 bases; junction bases outside the gene matches: 5. Germline V gives CDR1 LNHDA, CDR2 SQIVND (reference sequence). This CDR3 is 14 amino acids long. CDR3 DNA sequence: TGTGCCAGTACCCTGGGACAGATGAACACTGAAGCTTTCTTT. It encodes CASTLGQMNTEAFF.

This chain connects TRBV19 to TRBJ2-1; D may be TRBD1 (6 bases). Germline V gene data show CDR1 as LNHDA and CDR2 as SQIVND (reference sequence). Trimming removed 1 base at V and 0 bases at J, with 13 bases between. The CDR3 contains 17 residues. CDR3 DNA sequence: TGTGCCAGTAGTATAGGACAGGCAAGATCCTCCTACAATGAGCAGTTCTTC. Residues: CASSIGQARSSYNEQFF.

This chain links TRBV7-2 with TRBJ1-2; 7 nucleotides align to TRBD1. CDR1 and CDR2 from the germline V gene are SGHTA and FQGNSA. V trimming: 5 bases; J trimming: 1 base; junction bases outside the gene matches: 4. This CDR3 comprises 14 residues. DNA of the CDR3: TGTGCCAGCAGCGCGGGACAGATTAACTATGGCTACACCTTC. It is translated as CASSAGQINYGYTF.

The chain carries TRBV10-3 and TRBJ2-3, with D possibly being TRBD2 (5 bases). V was pared by 4 bases and J by 0 bases, with 11 bases between. The CDR3 is 15 amino acids. CDR1 is ENHRY and CDR2 is SYGVKD in the germline V gene. The CDR3 loop is CAISGRGSSTDTQYF. In DNA, the CDR3 is TGTGCCATCAGTGGGAGAGGGTCTAGCACAGATACGCAGTATTTT.

This clone was recorded once. The chain couples TRBV7-9 to TRBJ2-5, with D possibly matching TRBD2 (7 bases). There are 17 residues in the CDR3. V shed 6 bases and J shed 1 base, with 21 bases lying between them. Germline V gene data show CDR1 as SEHNR and CDR2 as FQNEAQ (reference sequence). CDR3 in amino acids: CASSRMGAGASQETQYF. In nucleotides, the CDR3 is TGTGCCAGCAGTAGAATGGGTGCGGGGGCCTCCCAAGAGACCCAGTACTTC.

This chain links TRBV5-1 with TRBJ1-1; D gene ambiguous. Germline loops: CDR1 SGHRS, CDR2 YFSETQ. V dropped 4 bases and J dropped 7 bases, with 8 bases sitting between them. There are 11 residues in the CDR3. CDR3 DNA: TGCGCCAGCAGCAACGACGGTGAAGCTTTCTTT. This codes for CASSNDGEAFF. The full variable domain, in which reference TRBV5-1 and TRBJ1-1 provide the parts outside the CDR3, is KAGVTQTPRYLIKTRGQQVTLSCSPISGHRSVSWYQQTPGQGLQFLFEYFSETQRNKGNFPGRFSGRQFSNSRSEMNVSTLELGDSALYLCASSNDGEAFFGQGTRLTVV.

The chain carries TRBV27 and TRBJ1-6; D is unclear. CDR3 size: 14 residues. Germline CDR1 and CDR2: MNHEY and SMNVEV (reference sequence). Deletions cut 3 bases from V and 0 bases from J, with 3 bases between. CDR3: CASSLVSYNSPLHF. The CDR3 DNA reads TGTGCCAGCAGTTTGGTCTCCTATAATTCACCCCTCCACTTT.

The V call is TRBV6-6, the J call TRBJ1-1, with a weak D call TRBD1 (5 bases). The germline gives CDR1 MNHNY, CDR2 SVGAGI (reference sequence). This CDR3 has 13 amino acids. The V end lost 6 bases, the J end lost 4 bases, and 12 bases lay between the germline ends. CDR3 in amino acids: CASRPSQATEAFF. In DNA form, the CDR3 reads TGTGCCAGCAGGCCCTCACAGGCCACTGAAGCTTTCTTT.

The chain links TRBV12-5 to TRBJ1-1; perhaps TRBD1 as D (5 bases). This CDR3 has 14 residues. The germline V and J ends were trimmed by 8 bases and 5 bases, with 18 bases remaining between them. Germline V gene data show CDR1 as LGHNT and CDR2 as FRNRAP. Here the CDR3 DNA reads TGTGCTAGTCGCACCGACGGTCCAGGGACTGAAGCTTTCTTT. Its translation: CASRTDGPGTEAFF.

J is TRBJ2-7 and V is TRBV7-6; D uncertain. The CDR3 has 16 residues. CDR1 is SGHVS, CDR2 FNYEAQ, per germline. V lost 1 base, J lost 6 bases, and 19 bases lay in between. In nucleotides, the CDR3 is TGTGCCAGCAGCTTAGGGTCGGTAGCAGGCCGGCCCGAGCAGTACTTC. As protein: CASSLGSVAGRPEQYF.

The J gene is TRBJ1-1, the V gene TRBV5-1; 7 bases are shared with TRBD1. Germline V gives CDR1 SGHRS, CDR2 YFSETQ. Unmatched junction bases numbered 6, after V lost 4 bases and J lost 6 bases. The CDR3 extends over 13 amino acids. The CDR3 DNA reads TGCGCCAGCAGCCGAGGGGGCGCAGCTGAAGCTTTCTTT. Its translation is CASSRGGAAEAFF.

This clone has a single count. This chain links TRBV5-4 with TRBJ2-1; 14 nucleotides agree with TRBD2. The germline CDR1 and CDR2 sequences are SGHNT and YYREEE (reference sequence). CDR3 length equals 16 residues. The J segment lost 8 bases and the V segment lost 5 bases, leaving 9 bases of the junction unmatched. The CDR3 DNA reads TGTGCCAGCAGAGGAAGCTGGGGACTAGCGGGGGATGAGCAGTTCTTC. It encodes CASRGSWGLAGDEQFF.

By share, this clone counts as medium-sized. V gene TRBV6-5 combines with J gene TRBJ2-7; 8 bases fit TRBD1. CDR1 is MNHEY and CDR2 is SVGAGI in the germline V gene. With 6 bases clipped from V and 2 bases from J, the junction kept 6 bases outside the gene matches. There are 14 residues in the CDR3. Written as DNA, the CDR3 is TGTGCCAGCAGAATCGGGACAGGTACCTACGAGCAGTACTTC. As protein: CASRIGTGTYEQYF.

This sequence joins TRBV19 and TRBJ2-5; D is undetermined. Germline V gene data show CDR1 as LNHDA and CDR2 as SQIVND (reference sequence). V was trimmed by 1 base and J by 1 base, leaving 10 bases between them. The CDR3 is made up of 15 amino acids. This chain's CDR3 is CASSIALRSQETQYF. DNA for the CDR3: TGTGCCAGTAGTATAGCCCTGAGGAGCCAAGAGACCCAGTACTTC.

This clone was found once. The chain joins TRBV7-9 to TRBJ2-2; 8 positions match TRBD1. After removal of 0 bases from V and 2 bases from J, the junction contained 2 bases not matched to a gene. Germline CDR1 SEHNR, CDR2 FQNEAQ (reference sequence). The CDR3 runs 16 residues. This CDR3 is CASSLAQGANTGELFF. CDR3 DNA sequence: TGTGCCAGCAGCTTAGCCCAGGGGGCTAACACCGGGGAGCTGTTTTTT.